This T cell receptor (beta chain) emerged from a study of blood T cells in healthy people across ages. This clonotype was observed many times. The CDR3 spans 12 residues. Trimming took 3 bases from V and 4 from J, leaving 4 bases between them. Germline loops: CDR1 MDHEN, CDR2 SYDVKM. A second roughly 7 to 12 cycle PCR used barcoded and J-beta primers. Each of the cDNA molecules was tagged by a template-switch adaptor with 12 random nucleotides. TCRdb fed the 5' RACE reads into MiXCR, producing one record per CDR3 protein. The sample lists around 870,000 distinct CDR3 sequences; roughly 26% were seen once.

This chain links TRBV28 with TRBJ2-1; D gene uncertain. Specimen: blood. The sequence was collected from a woman at least 80 years old in good health. In nucleotides, the CDR3 is TGTGCCAGCAGTTTTTTATACAATGAGCAGTTCTTC. It translates to CASSFLYNEQFF.